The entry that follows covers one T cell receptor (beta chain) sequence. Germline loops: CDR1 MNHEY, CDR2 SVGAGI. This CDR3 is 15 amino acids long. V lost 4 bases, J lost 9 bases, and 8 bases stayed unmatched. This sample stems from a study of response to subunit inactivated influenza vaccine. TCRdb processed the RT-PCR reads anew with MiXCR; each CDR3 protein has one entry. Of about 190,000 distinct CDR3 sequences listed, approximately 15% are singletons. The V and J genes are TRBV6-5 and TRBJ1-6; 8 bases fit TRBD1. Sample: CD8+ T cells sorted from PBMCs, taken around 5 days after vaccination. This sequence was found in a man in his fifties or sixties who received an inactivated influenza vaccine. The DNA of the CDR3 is TGTGCCAGCAGTTCCGGACAGGGTGTTAGTTCACCCCTCCACTTT. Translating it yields CASSSGQGVSSPLHF.